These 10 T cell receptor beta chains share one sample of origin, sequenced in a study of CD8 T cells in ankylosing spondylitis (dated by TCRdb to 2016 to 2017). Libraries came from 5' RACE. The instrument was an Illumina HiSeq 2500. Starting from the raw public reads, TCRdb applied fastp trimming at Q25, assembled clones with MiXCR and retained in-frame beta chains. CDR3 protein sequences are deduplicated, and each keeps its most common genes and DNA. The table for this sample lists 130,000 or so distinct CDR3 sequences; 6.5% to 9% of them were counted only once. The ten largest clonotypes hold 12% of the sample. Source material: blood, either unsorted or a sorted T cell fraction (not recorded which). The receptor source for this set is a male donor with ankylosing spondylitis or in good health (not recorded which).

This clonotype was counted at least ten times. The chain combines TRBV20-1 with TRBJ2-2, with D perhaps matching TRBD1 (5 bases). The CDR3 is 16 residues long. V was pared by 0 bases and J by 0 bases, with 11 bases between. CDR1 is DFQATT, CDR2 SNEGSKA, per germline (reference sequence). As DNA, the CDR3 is TGCAGTGCTAGAGATGTTACAGGCTCGAACACCGGGGAGCTGTTTTTT. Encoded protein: CSARDVTGSNTGELFF.

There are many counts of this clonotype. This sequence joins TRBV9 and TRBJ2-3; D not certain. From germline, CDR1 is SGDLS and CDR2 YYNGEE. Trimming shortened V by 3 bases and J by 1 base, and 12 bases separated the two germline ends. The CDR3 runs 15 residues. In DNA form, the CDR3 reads TGTGCCAGCAGCGCGCAAGGTCGGGGCACAGATACGCAGTATTTT. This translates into CASSAQGRGTDTQYF.

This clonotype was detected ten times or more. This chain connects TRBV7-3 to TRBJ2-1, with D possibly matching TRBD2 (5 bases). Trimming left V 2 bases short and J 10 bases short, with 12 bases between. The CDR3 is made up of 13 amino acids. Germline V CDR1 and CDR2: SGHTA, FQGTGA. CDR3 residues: CASSLVRGYEQFF. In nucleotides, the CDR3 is TGTGCCAGCAGCTTAGTACGGGGTTACGAGCAGTTCTTC. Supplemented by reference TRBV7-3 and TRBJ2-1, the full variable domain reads GAGVSQTPSNKVTEKGKYVELRCDPISGHTALYWYRQSLGQGPEFLIYFQGTGAADDSGLPNDRFFAVRPEGSVSTLKIQRTERGDSAVYLCASSLVRGYEQFFGPGTRLTVL.

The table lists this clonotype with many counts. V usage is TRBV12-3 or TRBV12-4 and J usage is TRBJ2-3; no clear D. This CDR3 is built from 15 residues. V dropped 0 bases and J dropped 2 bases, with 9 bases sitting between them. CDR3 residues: CASSLAWGFTDTQYF. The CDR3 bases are TGTGCCAGCAGTTTAGCGTGGGGTTTCACAGATACGCAGTATTTT.

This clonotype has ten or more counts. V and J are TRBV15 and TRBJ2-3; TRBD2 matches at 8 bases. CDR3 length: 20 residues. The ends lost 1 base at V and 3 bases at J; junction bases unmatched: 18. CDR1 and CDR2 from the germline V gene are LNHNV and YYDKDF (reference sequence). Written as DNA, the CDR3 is TGTGCCACCAGCAGAGGAAAGCGGCCAAGCGGGAGAGGTAGGACAGATACGCAGTATTTT. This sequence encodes CATSRGKRPSGRGRTDTQYF.

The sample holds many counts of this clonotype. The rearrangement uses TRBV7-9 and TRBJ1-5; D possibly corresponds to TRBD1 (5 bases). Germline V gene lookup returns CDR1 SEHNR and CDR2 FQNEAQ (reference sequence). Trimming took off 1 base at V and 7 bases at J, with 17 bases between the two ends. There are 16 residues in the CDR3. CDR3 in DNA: TGTGCCAGCAGCTTAGGAGGGTCGGTCCCAGGGCAGCCCCAGCATTTT. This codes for CASSLGGSVPGQPQHF.

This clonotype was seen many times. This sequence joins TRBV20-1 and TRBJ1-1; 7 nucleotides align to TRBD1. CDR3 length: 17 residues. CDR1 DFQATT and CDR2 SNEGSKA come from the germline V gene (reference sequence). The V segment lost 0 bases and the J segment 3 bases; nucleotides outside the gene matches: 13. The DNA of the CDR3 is TGCAGTGCTAGAGATAAGGGCAGGGGGGGAAGTGACACTGAAGCTTTCTTT. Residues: CSARDKGRGGSDTEAFF.

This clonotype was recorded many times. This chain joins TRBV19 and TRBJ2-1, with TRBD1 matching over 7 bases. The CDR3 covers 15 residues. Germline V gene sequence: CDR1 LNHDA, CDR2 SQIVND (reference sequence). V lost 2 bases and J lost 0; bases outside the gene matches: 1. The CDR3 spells CASSIRDSSYNEQFF. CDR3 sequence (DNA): TGTGCCAGTAGTATACGGGACAGCTCCTACAATGAGCAGTTCTTC.

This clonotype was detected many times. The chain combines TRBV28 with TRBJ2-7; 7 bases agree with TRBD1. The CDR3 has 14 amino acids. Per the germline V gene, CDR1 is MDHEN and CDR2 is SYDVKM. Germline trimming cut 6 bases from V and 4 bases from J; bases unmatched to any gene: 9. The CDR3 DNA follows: TGTGCCAGCAGCCCGGACAGGTTAATTTACGAGCAGTACTTC. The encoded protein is CASSPDRLIYEQYF.

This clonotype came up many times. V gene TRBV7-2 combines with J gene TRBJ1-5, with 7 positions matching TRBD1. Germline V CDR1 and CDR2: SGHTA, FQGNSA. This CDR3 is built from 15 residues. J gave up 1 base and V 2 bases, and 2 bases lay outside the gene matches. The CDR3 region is CASSLNRGSNQPQHF. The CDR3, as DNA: TGTGCCAGCAGCTTAAACAGGGGAAGCAATCAGCCCCAGCATTTT.